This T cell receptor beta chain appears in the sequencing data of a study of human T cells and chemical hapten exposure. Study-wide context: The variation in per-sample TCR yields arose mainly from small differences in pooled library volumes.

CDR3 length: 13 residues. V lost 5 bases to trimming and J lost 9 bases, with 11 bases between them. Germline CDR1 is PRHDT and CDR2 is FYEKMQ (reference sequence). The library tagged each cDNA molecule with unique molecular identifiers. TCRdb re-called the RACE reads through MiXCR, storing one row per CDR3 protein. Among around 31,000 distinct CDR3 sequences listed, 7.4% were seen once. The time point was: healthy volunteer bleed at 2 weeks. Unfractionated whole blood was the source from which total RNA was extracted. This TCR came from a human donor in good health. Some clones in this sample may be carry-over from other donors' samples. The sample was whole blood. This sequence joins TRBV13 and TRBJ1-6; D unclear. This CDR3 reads CASSLNFGSPLHF. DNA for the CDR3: TGTGCCAGCAGCCTTAATTTTGGTTCACCCCTCCACTTT. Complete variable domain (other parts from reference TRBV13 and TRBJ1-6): AAGVIQSPRHLIKEKRETATLKCYPIPRHDTVYWYQQGPGQDPQFLISFYEKMQSDKGSIPDRFSAQQFSDYHSELNMSSLELGDSALYFCASSLNFGSPLHFGNGTRLTVT.